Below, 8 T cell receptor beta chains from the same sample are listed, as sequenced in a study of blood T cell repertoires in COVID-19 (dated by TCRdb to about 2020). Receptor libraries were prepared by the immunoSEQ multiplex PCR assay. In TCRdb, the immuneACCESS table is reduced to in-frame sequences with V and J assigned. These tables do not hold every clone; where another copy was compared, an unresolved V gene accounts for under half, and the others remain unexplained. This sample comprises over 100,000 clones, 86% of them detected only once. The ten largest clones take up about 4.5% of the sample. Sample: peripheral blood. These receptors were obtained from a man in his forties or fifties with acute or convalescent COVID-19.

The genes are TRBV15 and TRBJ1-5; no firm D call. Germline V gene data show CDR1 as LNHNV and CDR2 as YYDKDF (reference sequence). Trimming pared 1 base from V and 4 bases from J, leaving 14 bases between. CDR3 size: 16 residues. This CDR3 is CATSRGARLENQPQHF. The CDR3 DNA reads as TGTGCCACCAGCAGAGGGGCACGGCTTGAAAATCAGCCCCAGCATTTT.

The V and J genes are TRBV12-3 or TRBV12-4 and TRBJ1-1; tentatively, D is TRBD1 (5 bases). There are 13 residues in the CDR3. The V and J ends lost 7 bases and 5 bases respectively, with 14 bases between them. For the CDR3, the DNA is TGTGCCAGCACACGAACGGGGGGGACTGAAGCTTTCTTT. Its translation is CASTRTGGTEAFF.

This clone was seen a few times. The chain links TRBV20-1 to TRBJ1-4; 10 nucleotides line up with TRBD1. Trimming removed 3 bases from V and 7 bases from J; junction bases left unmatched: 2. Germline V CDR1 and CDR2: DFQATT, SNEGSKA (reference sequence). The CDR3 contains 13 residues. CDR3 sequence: CSASGTGVEKLFF. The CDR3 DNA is TGCAGTGCTAGTGGGACAGGGGTTGAAAAACTGTTTTTT.

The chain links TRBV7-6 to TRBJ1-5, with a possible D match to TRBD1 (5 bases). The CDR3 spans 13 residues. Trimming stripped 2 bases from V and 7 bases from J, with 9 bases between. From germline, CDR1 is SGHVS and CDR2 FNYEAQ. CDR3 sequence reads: CASSLSGRQPQHF. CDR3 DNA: TGTGCCAGCAGCTTATCAGGGCGACAGCCCCAGCATTTT. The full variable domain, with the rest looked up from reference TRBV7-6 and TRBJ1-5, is GAGVSQSPRYKVTKRGQDVALRCDPISGHVSLYWYRQALGQGPEFLTYFNYEAQQDKSGLPNDRFSAERPEGSISTLTIQRTEQRDSAMYRCASSLSGRQPQHFGDGTRLSIL.

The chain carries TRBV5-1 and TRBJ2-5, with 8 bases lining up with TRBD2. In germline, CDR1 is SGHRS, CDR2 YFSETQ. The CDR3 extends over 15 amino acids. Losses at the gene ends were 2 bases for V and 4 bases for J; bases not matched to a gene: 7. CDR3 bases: TGCGCCAGCAGCTTCGACGGGAGGGCCTTAGAGACCCAGTACTTC. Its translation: CASSFDGRALETQYF.

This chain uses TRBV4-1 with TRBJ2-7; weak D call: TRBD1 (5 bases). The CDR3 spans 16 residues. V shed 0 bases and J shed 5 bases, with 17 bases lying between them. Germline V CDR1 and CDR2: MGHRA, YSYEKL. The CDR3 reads CASSQEALDKWDEQYF. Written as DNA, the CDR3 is TGCGCCAGCAGCCAAGAAGCGCTGGACAAATGGGACGAGCAGTACTTC.

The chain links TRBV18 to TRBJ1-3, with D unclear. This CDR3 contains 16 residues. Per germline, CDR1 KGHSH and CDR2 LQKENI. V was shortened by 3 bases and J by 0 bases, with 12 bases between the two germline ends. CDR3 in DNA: TGTGCCAGCTCACCCGGTGGCGGAAGCTCTGGAAACACCATATATTTT. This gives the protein CASSPGGGSSGNTIYF. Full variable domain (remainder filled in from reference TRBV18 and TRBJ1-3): NAGVMQNPRHLVRRRGQEARLRCSPMKGHSHVYWYRQLPEEGLKFMVYLQKENIIDESGMPKERFSAEFPKEGPSILRIQQVVRGDSAAYFCASSPGGGSSGNTIYFGEGSWLTVV.

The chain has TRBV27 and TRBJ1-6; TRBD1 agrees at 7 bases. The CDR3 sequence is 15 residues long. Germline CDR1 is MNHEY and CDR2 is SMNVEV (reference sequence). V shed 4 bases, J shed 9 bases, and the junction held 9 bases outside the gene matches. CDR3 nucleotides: TGTGCCAGCAGTTCTACCGGGACAGAAATTTCACCCCTCCACTTT. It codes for CASSSTGTEISPLHF.